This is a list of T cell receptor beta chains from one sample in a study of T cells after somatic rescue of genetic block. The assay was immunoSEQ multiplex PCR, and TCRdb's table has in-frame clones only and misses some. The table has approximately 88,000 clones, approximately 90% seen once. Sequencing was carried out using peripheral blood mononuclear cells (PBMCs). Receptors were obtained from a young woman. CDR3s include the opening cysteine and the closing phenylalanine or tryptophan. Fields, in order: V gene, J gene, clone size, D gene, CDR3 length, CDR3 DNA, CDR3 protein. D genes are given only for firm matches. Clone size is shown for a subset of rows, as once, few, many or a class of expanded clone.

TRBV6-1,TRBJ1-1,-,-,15,TGTGCCAGCAGTGAATACGGGGGAGTTAGCACTGAAGCTTTCTTT,CASSEYGGVSTEAFF
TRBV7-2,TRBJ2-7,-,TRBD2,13,TGTGCCAGCAGCTTCTGGGGGGGACACGAGCAGTACTTC,CASSFWGGHEQYF
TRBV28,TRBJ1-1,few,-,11,TGTGCCAGCAGCTCACCTGCTGAAGCTTTCTTT,CASSSPAEAFF
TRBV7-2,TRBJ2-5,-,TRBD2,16,TGTGCCAGCAGCTTAGGGGGACTAGCGGGAGCAGGTACCCAGTACTTC,CASSLGGLAGAGTQYF
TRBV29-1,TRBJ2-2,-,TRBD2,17,TGCAGCGTTGAAGACTCTCGGCTAGCGGGAGTAGGGGGGGAGCTGTTTTTT,CSVEDSRLAGVGGELFF
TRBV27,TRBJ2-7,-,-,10,TGTGCCAGCGGGCGCTACGAGCAGTACTTC,CASGRYEQYF
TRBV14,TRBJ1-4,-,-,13,TGTGCCAGCAGCCAAAGGGGTGGGGAAAAACTGTTTTTT,CASSQRGGEKLFF
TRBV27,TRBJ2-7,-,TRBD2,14,TGTGCCAGCAGTTTAGGGACTAGCGGAGGCGAGCAGTACTTC,CASSLGTSGGEQYF
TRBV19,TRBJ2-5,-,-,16,TGTGCCAGTAGTATACTTGGCCAGGGGTACCAAGAGACCCAGTACTTC,CASSILGQGYQETQYF
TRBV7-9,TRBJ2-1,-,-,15,TGTGCCAGCAGCCCCCGGGGGAGCTCCTACAATGAGCAGTTCTTC,CASSPRGSSYNEQFF
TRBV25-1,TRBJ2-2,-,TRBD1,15,TGTGCCAGCAGTTCGGAGGGACAGGGGGCCGGGGAGCTGTTTTTT,CASSSEGQGAGELFF